This T cell receptor beta chain came from a study of cytomegalovirus exposure and HLA in healthy donors. The overall study: The 110 or so validation repertoires used the same platform as the 666 first-cohort repertoires, a later analysis reported.

Study results and caveats: According to a subsequent analysis, TCR clusters from the first cohort were inclined to appear together in the 110 or so validation repertoires. The study labeled fewer than 200 TCR beta chains cytomegalovirus-associated.

The CDR3 totals 12 residues. Germline loops: CDR1 SEHNR, CDR2 FQNEAQ (reference sequence). Germline trimming cut 4 bases from V and 7 bases from J; bases unmatched to any gene: 3. As concerns this clone: What it recognizes is unknown.

These donors were members of the roughly 120-subject validation cohort, a group separate from the approximately 680-subject first cohort. The data were produced by immunoSEQ multiplex PCR, yet TCRdb's version contains in-frame clones alone and is incomplete. This table holds about 140,000 clones, approximately 84% found once. This receptor was taken from a woman aged 25 to 39 in good health and CMV-seronegative. The V gene is TRBV7-9, the J gene TRBJ1-2; 7 nucleotides match TRBD1. Material for sequencing was PBMCs. The CDR3 loop is CASSSPGGGYTF. The DNA of the CDR3 is TGTGCCAGCAGCTCTCCAGGGGGTGGCTACACCTTC. Based on the CDR3 plus reference TRBV7-9 and TRBJ1-2, the full variable domain is DTGVSQNPRHKITKRGQNVTFRCDPISEHNRLYWYRQTLGQGPEFLTYFQNEAQLEKSRLLSDRFSAERPKGSFSTLEIQRTEQGDSAMYLCASSSPGGGYTFGSGTRLTVV.